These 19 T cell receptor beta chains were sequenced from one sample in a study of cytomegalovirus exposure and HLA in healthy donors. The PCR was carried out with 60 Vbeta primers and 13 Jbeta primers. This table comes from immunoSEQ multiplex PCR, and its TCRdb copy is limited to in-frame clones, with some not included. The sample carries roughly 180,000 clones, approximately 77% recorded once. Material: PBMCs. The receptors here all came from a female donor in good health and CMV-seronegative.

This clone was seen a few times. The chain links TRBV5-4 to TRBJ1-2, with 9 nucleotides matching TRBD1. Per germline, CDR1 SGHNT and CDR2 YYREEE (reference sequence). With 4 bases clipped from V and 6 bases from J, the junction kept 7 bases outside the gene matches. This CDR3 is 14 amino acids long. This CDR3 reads CASSPGQGIHGYTF. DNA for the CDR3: TGTGCCAGCAGCCCCGGACAGGGGATACATGGCTACACCTTC. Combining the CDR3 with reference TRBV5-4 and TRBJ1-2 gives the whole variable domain ETGVTQSPTHLIKTRGQQVTLRCSSQSGHNTVSWYQQALGQGPQFIFQYYREEENGRGNFPPRFSGLQFPNYSSELNVNALELDDSALYLCASSPGQGIHGYTFGSGTRLTVV.

In nucleotides, the CDR3 is TGTGCCAGCAGCTTGGGGGGCGGGGGGGCCGCAGATACGCAGTATTTT. This translates into CASSLGGGGAADTQYF. This chain joins TRBV7-9 and TRBJ2-3, with 9 bases aligning to TRBD2. The CDR3 extends over 16 amino acids. The ends lost 3 bases at V and 4 bases at J; junction bases unmatched: 8. In germline, CDR1 is SEHNR, CDR2 FQNEAQ (reference sequence).

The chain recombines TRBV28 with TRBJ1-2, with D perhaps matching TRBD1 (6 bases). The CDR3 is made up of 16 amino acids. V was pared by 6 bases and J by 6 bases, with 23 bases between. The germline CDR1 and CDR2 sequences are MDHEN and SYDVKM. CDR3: CASRPPGHLMGHGYTF. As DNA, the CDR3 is TGTGCCAGCAGGCCCCCGGGACACCTAATGGGGCATGGCTACACCTTC.

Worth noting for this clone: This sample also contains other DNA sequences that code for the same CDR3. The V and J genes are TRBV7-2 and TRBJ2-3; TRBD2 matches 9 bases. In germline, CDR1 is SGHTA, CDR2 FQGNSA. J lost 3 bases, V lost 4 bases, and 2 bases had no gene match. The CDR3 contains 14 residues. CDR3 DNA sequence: TGTGCCAGCAGCTCAAGCGGGGGGACAGATACGCAGTATTTT. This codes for CASSSSGGTDTQYF. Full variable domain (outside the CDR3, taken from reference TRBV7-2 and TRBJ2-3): GAGVSQSPSNKVTEKGKDVELRCDPISGHTALYWYRQSLGQGLEFLIYFQGNSAPDKSGLPSDRFSAERTGGSVSTLTIQRTQQEDSAVYLCASSSSGGTDTQYFGPGTRLTVL.

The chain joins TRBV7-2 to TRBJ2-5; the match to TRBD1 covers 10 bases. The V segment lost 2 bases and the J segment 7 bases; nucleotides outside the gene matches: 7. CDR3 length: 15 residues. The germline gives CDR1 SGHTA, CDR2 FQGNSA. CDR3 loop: CASSLSGQGKATQYF. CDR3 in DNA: TGTGCCAGCAGCTTATCGGGACAGGGGAAGGCGACCCAGTACTTC.

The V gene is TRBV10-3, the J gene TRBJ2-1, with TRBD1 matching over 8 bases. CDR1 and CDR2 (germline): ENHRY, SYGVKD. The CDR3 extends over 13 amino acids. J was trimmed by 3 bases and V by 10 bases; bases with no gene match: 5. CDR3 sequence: CATRTGNYNEQFF. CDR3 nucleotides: TGTGCCACCCGGACAGGGAACTACAATGAGCAGTTCTTC.

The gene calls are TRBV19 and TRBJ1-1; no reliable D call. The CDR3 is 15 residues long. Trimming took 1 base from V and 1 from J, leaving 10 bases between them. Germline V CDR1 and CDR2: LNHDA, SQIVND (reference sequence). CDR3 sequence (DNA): TGTGCCAGTAGTATAGTATTAGAGGGGAACACTGAAGCTTTCTTT. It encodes CASSIVLEGNTEAFF.

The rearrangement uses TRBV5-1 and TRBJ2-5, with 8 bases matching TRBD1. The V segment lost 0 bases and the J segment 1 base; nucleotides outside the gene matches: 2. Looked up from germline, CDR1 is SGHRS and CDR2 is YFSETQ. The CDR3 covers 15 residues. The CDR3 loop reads CASSLAGQGQETQYF. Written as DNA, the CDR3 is TGCGCCAGCAGCTTGGCAGGACAGGGCCAAGAGACCCAGTACTTC. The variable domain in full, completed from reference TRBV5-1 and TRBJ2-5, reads KAGVTQTPRYLIKTRGQQVTLSCSPISGHRSVSWYQQTPGQGLQFLFEYFSETQRNKGNFPGRFSGRQFSNSRSEMNVSTLELGDSALYLCASSLAGQGQETQYFGPGTRLLVL.

The CDR3 DNA reads as TGTGCCAGCAGCCGCGACAGGGGGAACACTGAAGCTTTCTTT. Its translation is CASSRDRGNTEAFF. This chain links TRBV7-8 with TRBJ1-1; 8 positions agree with TRBD1. Trimming took 5 bases from V and 1 from J; bases not matched to a gene: 3. Germline lookup yields CDR1 SGHVS and CDR2 FQNEAQ. The CDR3 runs to 14 residues.

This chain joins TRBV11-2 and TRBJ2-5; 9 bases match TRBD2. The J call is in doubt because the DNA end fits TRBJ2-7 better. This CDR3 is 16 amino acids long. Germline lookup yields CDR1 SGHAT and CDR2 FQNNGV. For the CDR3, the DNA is TGTGCCAGCAGCCGGTTCCTAGCGGGGTTCTCCTACGAGCAGTACTTC. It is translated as CASSRFLAGFSYEQYF.

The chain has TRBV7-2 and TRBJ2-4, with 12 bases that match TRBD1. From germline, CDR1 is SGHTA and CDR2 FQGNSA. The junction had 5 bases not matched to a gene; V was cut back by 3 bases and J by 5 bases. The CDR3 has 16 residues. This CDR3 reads CASSFGTGGFQNIQYF. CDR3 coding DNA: TGTGCCAGCAGCTTTGGGACAGGGGGCTTTCAAAACATTCAGTACTTC.

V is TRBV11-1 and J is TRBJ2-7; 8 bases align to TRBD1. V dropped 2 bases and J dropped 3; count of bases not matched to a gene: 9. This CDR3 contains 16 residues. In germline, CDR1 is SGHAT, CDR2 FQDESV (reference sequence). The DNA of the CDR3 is TGTGCCAGCAGCTTAACCGGAGGAGGACAGGGCTACGAGCAGTACTTC. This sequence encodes CASSLTGGGQGYEQYF.

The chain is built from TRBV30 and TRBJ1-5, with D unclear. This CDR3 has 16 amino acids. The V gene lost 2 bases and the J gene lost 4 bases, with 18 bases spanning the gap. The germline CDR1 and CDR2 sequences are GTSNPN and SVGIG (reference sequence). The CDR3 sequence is CAWSPLFPSANQPQHF. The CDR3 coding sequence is TGTGCCTGGAGTCCTCTATTTCCCAGCGCTAATCAGCCCCAGCATTTT. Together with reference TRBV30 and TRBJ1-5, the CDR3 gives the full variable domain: SQTIHQWPATLVQPVGSPLSLECTVEGTSNPNLYWYRQAAGRGLQLLFYSVGIGQISSEVPQNLSASRPQDRQFILSSKKLLLSDSGFYLCAWSPLFPSANQPQHFGDGTRLSIL.

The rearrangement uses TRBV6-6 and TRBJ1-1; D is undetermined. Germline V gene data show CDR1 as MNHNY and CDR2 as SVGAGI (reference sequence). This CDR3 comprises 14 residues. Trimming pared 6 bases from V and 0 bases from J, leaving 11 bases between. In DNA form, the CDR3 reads TGTGCCAGCAGCAACCCTACTCTGAACACTGAAGCTTTCTTT. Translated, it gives CASSNPTLNTEAFF.

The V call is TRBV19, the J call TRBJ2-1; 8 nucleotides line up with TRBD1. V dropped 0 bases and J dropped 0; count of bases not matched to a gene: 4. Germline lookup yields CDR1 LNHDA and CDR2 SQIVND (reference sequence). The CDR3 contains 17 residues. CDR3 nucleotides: TGTGCCAGTAGTATAGATCAGGGGGCGAGCTCCTACAATGAGCAGTTCTTC. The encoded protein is CASSIDQGASSYNEQFF.

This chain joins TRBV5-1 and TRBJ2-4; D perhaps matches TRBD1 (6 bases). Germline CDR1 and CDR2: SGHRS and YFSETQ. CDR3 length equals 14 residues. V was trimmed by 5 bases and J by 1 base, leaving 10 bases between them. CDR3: CASRGAGAKNIQYF. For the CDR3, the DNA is TGCGCCAGCAGGGGGGCGGGTGCCAAAAACATTCAGTACTTC.

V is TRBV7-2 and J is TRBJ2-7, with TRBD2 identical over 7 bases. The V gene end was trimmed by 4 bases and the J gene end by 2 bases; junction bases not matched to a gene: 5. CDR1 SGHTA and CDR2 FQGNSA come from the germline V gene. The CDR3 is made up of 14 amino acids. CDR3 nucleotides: TGTGCCAGCAGCTCCGGGACTATCGCCTACGAGCAGTACTTC. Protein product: CASSSGTIAYEQYF.

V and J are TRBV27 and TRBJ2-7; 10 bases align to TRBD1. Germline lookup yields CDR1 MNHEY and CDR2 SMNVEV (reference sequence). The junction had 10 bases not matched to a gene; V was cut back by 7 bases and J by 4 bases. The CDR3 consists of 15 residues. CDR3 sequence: CASTERRDRGYEQYF. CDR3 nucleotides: TGTGCCAGCACCGAACGCCGGGACAGGGGATACGAGCAGTACTTC.

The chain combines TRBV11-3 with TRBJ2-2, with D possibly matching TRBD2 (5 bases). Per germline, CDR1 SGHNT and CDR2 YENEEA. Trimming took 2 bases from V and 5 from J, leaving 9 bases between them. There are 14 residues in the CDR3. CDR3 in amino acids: CASSLIGGTGELFF. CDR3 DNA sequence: TGTGCCAGCAGCTTAATCGGCGGGACCGGGGAGCTGTTTTTT.